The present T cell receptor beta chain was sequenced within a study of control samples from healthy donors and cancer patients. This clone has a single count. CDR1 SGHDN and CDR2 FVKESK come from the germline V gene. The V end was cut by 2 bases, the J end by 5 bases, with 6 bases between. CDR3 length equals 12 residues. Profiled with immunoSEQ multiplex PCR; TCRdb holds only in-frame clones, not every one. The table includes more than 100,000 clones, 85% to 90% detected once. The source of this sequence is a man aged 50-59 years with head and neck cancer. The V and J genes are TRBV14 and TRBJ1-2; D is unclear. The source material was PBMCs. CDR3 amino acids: CASSQSQYGYTF. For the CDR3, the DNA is TGTGCCAGCAGCCAATCCCAATATGGCTACACCTTC.